The following is a T cell receptor beta chain sequence with its context. The data derive from a study of blood T cell repertoires in COVID-19. Study-wide context: COVID-19 samples collected from the United States, Italy and Spain covered acute and convalescent phases. Sample material is recorded as cDNA or gDNA derived from T cells, B-cell-depleted T cells, or PBMCs.

V was pared by 5 bases and J by 4 bases, with 14 bases between. This CDR3 contains 15 residues. Germline V gene sequence: CDR1 SGHVS, CDR2 FNYEAQ. Original handling: Estimates of nucleated cell counts were drawn from the amplification of reference gene primers. The table came from immunoSEQ multiplex PCR; TCRdb's copy has only in-frame clones and leaves some out. That table furnishes V, J and clone size, whereas the DNA furnished D and trimming. The data contain 300,000 to 400,000 clones, almost 85% of them singletons. The receptor comes from a human donor in a cohort sampled during active COVID-19. Sequenced sample: peripheral blood. The chain joins TRBV7-6 to TRBJ1-4, with D unresolved. CDR3 loop: CASSRRGALNEKLFF. The DNA of the CDR3 is TGTGCCAGCAGCCGCCGCGGCGCCCTTAATGAAAAACTGTTTTTT.